Presented here are 15 T cell receptor beta chains from one specimen sequenced in a study of blood T cell repertoires in COVID-19. Here immunoSEQ multiplex PCR was the method, and the copy in TCRdb shows in-frame clones only, minus some. The sample shows some 71,000 clones, more than 80% of them seen only once. Specimen: peripheral blood. The receptors were gathered from a man in his forties or fifties with COVID-19, enrolled during active disease.

This chain links TRBV5-1 with TRBJ2-1; 9 bases match TRBD1. V lost 4 bases and J lost 3; bases outside the gene matches: 5. CDR1 and CDR2 (germline): SGHRS, YFSETQ. The CDR3 consists of 15 residues. CDR3 nucleotide sequence: TGCGCCAGCAGCCGGGGGACAGGGTACTACAATGAGCAGTTCTTC. As protein: CASSRGTGYYNEQFF. Full variable domain (outside the CDR3, taken from reference TRBV5-1 and TRBJ2-1): KAGVTQTPRYLIKTRGQQVTLSCSPISGHRSVSWYQQTPGQGLQFLFEYFSETQRNKGNFPGRFSGRQFSNSRSEMNVSTLELGDSALYLCASSRGTGYYNEQFFGPGTRLTVL.

The chain recombines TRBV9 with TRBJ1-4, with TRBD1 matching 8 bases. The CDR3 consists of 14 residues. In germline, CDR1 is SGDLS, CDR2 YYNGEE. The junction had 5 bases not matched to a gene; V was cut back by 3 bases and J by 7 bases. The CDR3 DNA reads as TGTGCCAGCAGCGCACAGGGGGTTCGTGAAAAACTGTTTTTT. It is translated as CASSAQGVREKLFF.

The chain employs TRBV18 and TRBJ2-1; 15 positions agree with TRBD2. CDR1 and CDR2 from the germline V gene are KGHSH and LQKENI. V trimming: 4 bases; J trimming: 8 bases; junction bases outside the gene matches: 9. This CDR3 spans 17 amino acids. CDR3 region: CASSLNGLAGGLDEQFF. Here the CDR3 DNA reads TGTGCCAGCTCACTAAACGGACTAGCGGGGGGGCTCGATGAGCAGTTCTTC.

This chain connects TRBV6-1 to TRBJ2-5; 8 bases match TRBD1. There are 17 residues in the CDR3. Germline trimming cut 0 bases from V and 4 bases from J; bases unmatched to any gene: 10. Germline V CDR1 and CDR2: MNHNS, SASEGT. The CDR3 sequence: CASSEAQGAFGGETQYF. The CDR3 DNA sequence: TGTGCCAGCAGTGAAGCCCAGGGGGCCTTTGGGGGAGAGACCCAGTACTTC.

This chain connects TRBV11-2 to TRBJ2-7, with a possible D match to TRBD1 (6 bases). The CDR3 is 14 residues long. CDR1 is SGHAT, CDR2 FQNNGV, per germline. With 5 bases removed from V and 4 bases from J, the gap between germline ends came to 15 bases. The chain's CDR3 is CASSLLNREYEQYF. CDR3 DNA: TGTGCCAGCAGCCTACTAAACAGGGAATACGAGCAGTACTTC.

The V call is TRBV6-1, the J call TRBJ1-6; maybe TRBD1 (5 bases). Trimming removed 3 bases from V and 14 bases from J, with 17 bases in between. Germline assignment: CDR1 MNHNS and CDR2 SASEGT. This CDR3 contains 14 residues. The CDR3 loop is CASSDPGSPLSLHF. The CDR3 DNA reads TGTGCCAGCAGTGATCCAGGGTCTCCTTTATCCCTCCACTTT.

The chain is built from TRBV6-1 and TRBJ2-7; D perhaps matches TRBD1 (6 bases). The germline V and J ends were trimmed by 3 bases and 4 bases, with 10 bases remaining between them. Germline loops: CDR1 MNHNS, CDR2 SASEGT. The CDR3 is 13 residues long. DNA of the CDR3: TGTGCCAGCAGTGAGGAGACAGGATACGAGCAGTACTTC. It encodes CASSEETGYEQYF.

The chain's CDR3 is CASSPGLAKTQYF. The CDR3 DNA follows: TGTGCCAGTAGTCCCGGACTAGCGAAGACCCAGTACTTC. The chain employs TRBV19 and TRBJ2-5; 9 nucleotides align to TRBD2. The CDR3 has 13 residues. Germline CDR1 LNHDA, CDR2 SQIVND (reference sequence). The V segment lost 5 bases and the J segment 6 bases; nucleotides outside the gene matches: 4. Using reference TRBV19 and TRBJ2-5 for the parts outside the CDR3, the full variable domain is DGGITQSPKYLFRKEGQNVTLSCEQNLNHDAMYWYRQDPGQGLRLIYYSQIVNDFQKGDIAEGYSVSREKKESFPLTVTSAQKNPTAFYLCASSPGLAKTQYFGPGTRLLVL.

V is TRBV11-1 and J is TRBJ2-7, with 8 bases identical to TRBD1. CDR1 and CDR2 from the germline V gene are SGHAT and FQDESV (reference sequence). This CDR3 region has 14 residues. V shed 4 bases and J 3 bases; nucleotides not matched to a gene: 5. The CDR3 DNA reads TGTGCCAGCAGCTCTAGGACAGGGTTCTACGAGCAGTACTTC. Its translation is CASSSRTGFYEQYF.

The chain joins TRBV9 to TRBJ2-1; 10 nucleotides line up with TRBD1. The ends lost 6 bases at V and 2 bases at J; junction bases unmatched: 8. CDR1 is SGDLS, CDR2 YYNGEE, per germline. CDR3 length: 16 residues. The CDR3 nucleotides are TGTGCCAGCACCGCCTCGGGGACAGGGGCCTACAATGAGCAGTTCTTC. This encodes CASTASGTGAYNEQFF.

V and J are TRBV7-3 and TRBJ1-6, with a weak D call TRBD1 (6 bases). V was pared by 3 bases and J by 13 bases, with 19 bases between. The germline V gene encodes CDR1 SGHTA and CDR2 FQGTGA. The CDR3 spans 15 residues. CDR3 sequence: CASSLTGTRRSPLHF. In DNA form, the CDR3 reads TGTGCCAGCAGCTTGACCGGGACAAGGAGATCTCCCCTCCACTTT.

This clone was picked up one time. CDR3 nucleotides: TGTGCCAGCAGCACCTCTCCGGGTGCAGATACGCAGTATTTT. Its protein is CASSTSPGADTQYF. The chain employs TRBV7-3 and TRBJ2-3, with no clear D. Trimming stripped 5 bases from V and 4 bases from J, with 13 bases between. The CDR3 loop spans 14 amino acids. Germline CDR1 reads SGHTA; CDR2 reads FQGTGA.

V is TRBV10-3 and J is TRBJ2-3, with TRBD2 as a possible D gene (6 bases). CDR3 length: 14 residues. V shed 3 bases and J shed 6 bases, with 13 bases lying between them. Per germline, CDR1 ENHRY and CDR2 SYGVKD. The CDR3 DNA reads as TGTGCCATCAGTGAATGGGGGGATGGTGATACGCAGTATTTT. This sequence encodes CAISEWGDGDTQYF.

The J gene is TRBJ1-2, the V gene TRBV6-1; D may be TRBD1 (5 bases). CDR3 length: 14 residues. Germline-derived CDR1 and CDR2 are MNHNS and SASEGT. V was trimmed by 2 bases and J by 2 bases, leaving 9 bases between them. CDR3 in DNA: TGTGCCAGCAGTGAAACACACAGGAACTATGGCTACACCTTC. This gives the protein CASSETHRNYGYTF.

This clone was seen more than once but under ten times. The chain uses TRBV10-1 and TRBJ2-2; TRBD2 aligns across 9 bases. After removal of 3 bases from V and 3 bases from J, the junction contained 5 bases not matched to a gene. Germline CDR1 WNHNN, CDR2 SYGVQD (reference sequence). The CDR3 spans 16 residues. The CDR3 sequence is CASSDGSGGHTGELFF. CDR3 nucleotides: TGCGCCAGCAGTGATGGTAGCGGGGGCCACACCGGGGAGCTGTTTTTT.